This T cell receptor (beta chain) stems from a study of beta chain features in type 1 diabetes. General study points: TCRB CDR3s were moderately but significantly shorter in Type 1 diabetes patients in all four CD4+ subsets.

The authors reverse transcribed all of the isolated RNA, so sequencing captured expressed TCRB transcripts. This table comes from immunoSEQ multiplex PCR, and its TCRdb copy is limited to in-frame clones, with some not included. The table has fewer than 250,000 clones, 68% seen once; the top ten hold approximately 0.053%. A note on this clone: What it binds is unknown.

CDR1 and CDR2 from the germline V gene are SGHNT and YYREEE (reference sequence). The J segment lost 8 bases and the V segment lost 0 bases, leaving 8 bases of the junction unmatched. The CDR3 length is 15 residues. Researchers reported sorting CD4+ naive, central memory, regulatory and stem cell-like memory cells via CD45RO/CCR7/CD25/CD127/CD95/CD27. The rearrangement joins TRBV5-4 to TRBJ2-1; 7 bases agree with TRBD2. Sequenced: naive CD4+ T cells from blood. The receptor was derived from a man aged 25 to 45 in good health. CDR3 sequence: CASSLVHQGGDEQFF. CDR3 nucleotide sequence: TGTGCCAGCAGCTTGGTACATCAGGGAGGGGATGAGCAGTTCTTC.